These T cell receptor beta chains were read from a single sample in a study of cytomegalovirus exposure and HLA in healthy donors. Sequencing used immunoSEQ multiplex PCR; TCRdb keeps in-frame clones, though not all of them. The data hold roughly 140,000 clones, with about 82% observed a single time. The sample was PBMCs. These receptors all come from a man aged 30 to 45 in good health and CMV-seronegative. Each CDR3 is given without its conserved first and last residue.

J: TRBJ1-2
V: TRBV2
CDR3: ASSMQGPYGYT

J: TRBJ1-2
V: TRBV7-9
CDR3: ASSLVGVQNYGYT

J: TRBJ2-5
V: TRBV5-6
CDR3: ASSPGTGYLETQY

J: TRBJ1-2
V: TRBV6-1
CDR3: ASSEVRGGRGYT

J: TRBJ1-6
V: TRBV6-5
CDR3: ASSYLIGGSNSPLH

J: TRBJ2-7
V: TRBV6-6
CDR3: ASSPGQSSYEQY

J: TRBJ1-4
V: TRBV5-8
CDR3: ASSLGQLVNEKLF

J: TRBJ1-4
V: TRBV29-1
CDR3: SVGTGGNEKLF

J: TRBJ2-3
V: TRBV9
CDR3: ASSPNPGYSTDTQY

J: TRBJ1-2
V: TRBV28
CDR3: ASADRGPYGYT

J: TRBJ2-1
V: TRBV5-1
CDR3: ASREGTGPYNEQF

J: TRBJ1-5
V: TRBV13
CDR3: ASSRRQGASMRDQPQH

J: TRBJ1-1
V: TRBV6-1
CDR3: VTAGDLRNTEAF

J: TRBJ1-2
V: TRBV6-5
CDR3: AIKKGVGRAGGYT

J: TRBJ1-1
V: TRBV28
CDR3: ASSLPGGYGTEAF

J: TRBJ2-7
V: TRBV13
CDR3: ASSRTSFHEQY

J: TRBJ2-2
V: TRBV4-2
CDR3: ASSQPVVAGNTGELF

J: TRBJ2-7
V: TRBV18
CDR3: ASSPPGQGANEQY

J: TRBJ1-2
V: TRBV6-1
CDR3: ASSATTGRVNYGYT

J: TRBJ1-1
V: TRBV7-8
CDR3: ASSPKRDRAHTEAF

J: TRBJ1-3
V: TRBV15
CDR3: ATSKDRAGNTIY

J: TRBJ2-1
V: TRBV6-6
CDR3: AMGGDSNEQF

J: TRBJ2-3
V: TRBV7-8
CDR3: ASSLVAVGGDTQY

J: TRBJ1-2
V: TRBV6-1
CDR3: ASRSTANSYGYP

J: TRBJ1-2
V: TRBV7-8
CDR3: ASSASGDGYT

J: TRBJ1-3
V: TRBV10-3
CDR3: AISAGGSGNTIY

J: TRBJ1-1
V: TRBV4-1
CDR3: ASSQEERLGRAF

J: TRBJ2-7
V: TRBV5-6
CDR3: ASCRYDLPGSEQY

J: TRBJ1-3
V: TRBV7-2
CDR3: ASRPQGIGGNTIY

J: TRBJ2-7
V: TRBV7-7
CDR3: ASSLDASYEQY

J: TRBJ2-1
V: TRBV6-4
CDR3: ASSEKTSGRDEQF

J: TRBJ1-6
V: TRBV19
CDR3: ASRDILDSYNSPLH

J: TRBJ1-6
V: TRBV6-6
CDR3: ASSTTGVVYNSPLH

J: TRBJ1-1
V: TRBV6-5
CDR3: ASSRPQGRNTEAF

J: TRBJ1-1
V: TRBV2
CDR3: ASSAHRDREREAF

J: TRBJ2-7
V: TRBV6-5
CDR3: ASSRGDIYEQY

J: TRBJ2-7
V: TRBV18
CDR3: ASSQAQGYEQY

J: TRBJ1-5
V: TRBV5-4
CDR3: ASSLGGGSDQPQH

J: TRBJ1-1
V: TRBV18
CDR3: ASSSQGVNTEAF

J: TRBJ2-1
V: TRBV7-9
CDR3: ASSLDSYNEQF

J: TRBJ2-7
V: TRBV28
CDR3: ASSLRGFRGPSYEQY

J: TRBJ1-1
V: TRBV29-1
CDR3: SVRTGKRNTEAF

J: TRBJ2-1
V: TRBV21-1
CDR3: ASRPGGNNEQF

J: TRBJ2-5
V: TRBV28
CDR3: ASSERTGLRETQY

J: TRBJ1-2
V: TRBV2
CDR3: ASSLGQFKGYT

J: TRBJ2-2
V: TRBV29-1
CDR3: SVEGSGQGNTGELF